Below are 6 T cell receptor beta chains sequenced from a single sample in a study of blood T cell repertoires in COVID-19. This table comes from immunoSEQ multiplex PCR, and its TCRdb copy is limited to in-frame clones, with some not included. In the table there are 76,000 or so clones, about 90% of which are singletons. Sequencing was performed on peripheral blood. These receptors all come from a man older than 75 in a cohort sampled during active COVID-19.

V and J are TRBV7-2 and TRBJ2-7, with 15 positions matching TRBD2. This CDR3 has 17 amino acids. J lost 0 bases, V lost 4 bases, and 4 bases had no gene match. Germline CDR1 SGHTA, CDR2 FQGNSA. The CDR3 DNA follows: TGTGCCAGCAGCTCAGGACTAGCGGGGGGGCGCTCCTACGAGCAGTACTTC. It is translated as CASSSGLAGGRSYEQYF.

The chain couples TRBV5-1 to TRBJ2-1; 12 nucleotides match TRBD2. CDR3 length: 15 residues. Germline-derived CDR1 and CDR2 are SGHRS and YFSETQ. Germline trimming cut 6 bases from V and 6 bases from J; bases unmatched to any gene: 7. The CDR3 region has the DNA TGCGCCAGCACCTTCCTAGCGGGGGGGGGCAATGAGCAGTTCTTC. This sequence encodes CASTFLAGGGNEQFF.

The chain combines TRBV5-5 with TRBJ1-3; a weak D match, TRBD1 (5 bases). CDR1 SGHKS and CDR2 YYEKEE come from the germline V gene (reference sequence). Trimming left V 4 bases short and J 0 bases short, with 11 bases between. This CDR3 spans 15 amino acids. CDR3 sequence (DNA): TGTGCCAGCAGCCCCGACAGTTCCTCTGGAAACACCATATATTTT. Encoded protein: CASSPDSSSGNTIYF. Based on the CDR3 plus reference TRBV5-5 and TRBJ1-3, the full variable domain is DAGVTQSPTHLIKTRGQQVTLRCSPISGHKSVSWYQQVLGQGPQFIFQYYEKEERGRGNFPDRFSARQFPNYSSELNVNALLLGDSALYLCASSPDSSSGNTIYFGEGSWLTVV.

The chain is built from TRBV21-1 and TRBJ1-4; the table names TRBD1, a call not compared with the DNA. TRBV21-1 is a pseudogene locus. This CDR3 contains 15 residues. CDR3 bases: TGTGCCAGCAGCATTCCACAGGGGGCTAATGAAAAACTGTTTTTT. It encodes CASSIPQGANEKLFF.

This chain connects TRBV6-5 to TRBJ1-4, with 10 bases matching TRBD1. The CDR3 contains 15 residues. Germline-derived CDR1 and CDR2 are MNHEY and SVGAGI. The trim removed 6 bases at V and 10 bases at J, leaving 11 bases unmatched. In nucleotides, the CDR3 is TGTGCCAGCAGAAGACTGGACAGGGGGGACGGAAAACTGTTTTTT. This sequence encodes CASRRLDRGDGKLFF.

The chain combines TRBV4-1 with TRBJ1-2; a weak D match, TRBD1 (6 bases). Germline V gene lookup returns CDR1 MGHRA and CDR2 YSYEKL. This CDR3 has 15 residues. With 0 bases removed from V and 7 bases from J, the gap between germline ends came to 15 bases. The CDR3 sequence: CASSQDETTGLGYTF. CDR3 nucleotides: TGCGCCAGCAGCCAAGATGAGACGACAGGTCTTGGCTACACCTTC.